A selection of T cell receptor beta chains follows, all from one sample in a study of blood T cell repertoires in COVID-19. Profiled with immunoSEQ multiplex PCR; TCRdb holds only in-frame clones, not every one. The sample lists 100,000 to 120,000 clones, 84% occurring once. Material: peripheral blood. Receptors were obtained from a woman in her 40s with acute or convalescent COVID-19. The conserved cysteine and the conserved F or W are not part of the CDR3 here.

J gene: TRBJ2-1
V gene: TRBV7-7
CDR3 protein: ASSFSGGSSYNEQF

J gene: TRBJ1-5
V gene: TRBV5-1
CDR3 protein: ASSLGAGSNQPQH

J gene: TRBJ2-3
V gene: TRBV7-9
CDR3 protein: ASSPELDTQY

J gene: TRBJ1-6
V gene: TRBV25-1
CDR3 protein: ASDMGQYNSPLH

J gene: TRBJ2-1
V gene: TRBV2
CDR3 protein: ASSPLRAGGLDEQF

J gene: TRBJ1-2
V gene: TRBV19
CDR3 protein: ASSILDRGSYGYT

J gene: TRBJ2-7
V gene: TRBV6-1
CDR3 protein: ASSELAGGSYEQY

J gene: TRBJ2-5
V gene: TRBV3-1/TRBV3-2
CDR3 protein: ASSRSGGAFRETQY

J gene: TRBJ1-1
V gene: TRBV5-6
CDR3 protein: ASSLNTEAF

J gene: TRBJ1-4
V gene: TRBV6-5
CDR3 protein: ASSPFRDRNEKLF

J gene: TRBJ1-2
V gene: TRBV7-9
CDR3 protein: ASSLVQGAHGYT

J gene: TRBJ2-3
V gene: TRBV11-2
CDR3 protein: ASSTGTSSTDTQY

J gene: TRBJ2-5
V gene: TRBV9
CDR3 protein: ASSVASGQETQY

J gene: TRBJ1-3
V gene: TRBV18
CDR3 protein: ASSPGTGPNSGNTIY

J gene: TRBJ2-3
V gene: TRBV5-8
CDR3 protein: ASSPLSGGAHTADTQY

J gene: TRBJ2-3
V gene: TRBV6-1
CDR3 protein: ASSGRQGRVKDTQY

J gene: TRBJ1-4
V gene: TRBV28
CDR3 protein: ASSLQGARNEKLF

J gene: TRBJ1-1
V gene: TRBV3-1/TRBV3-2
CDR3 protein: ASSPGFHTEAF

J gene: TRBJ2-7
V gene: TRBV25-1
CDR3 protein: ASSGGQGATYEQY

J gene: TRBJ1-1
V gene: TRBV12-3/TRBV12-4
CDR3 protein: ASSQANTEAF

J gene: TRBJ1-4
V gene: TRBV5-5
CDR3 protein: ASSLYRPDEKLF

J gene: TRBJ2-7
V gene: TRBV6-5
CDR3 protein: ASSYRSGPFEQY

J gene: TRBJ1-4
V gene: TRBV18
CDR3 protein: ASSGRDRGPNEKLF

J gene: TRBJ2-4
V gene: TRBV21-1
CDR3 protein: ASSFQGRTAPKNIQY

J gene: TRBJ2-1
V gene: TRBV4-1
CDR3 protein: ASSQLTSGGREQF

J gene: TRBJ1-5
V gene: TRBV28
CDR3 protein: ASSLRTGVNQPQH

J gene: TRBJ1-2
V gene: TRBV5-1
CDR3 protein: ASSGGQGPYGYT

J gene: TRBJ1-3
V gene: TRBV2
CDR3 protein: ASSMDGQGLLDTIY

J gene: TRBJ2-2
V gene: TRBV7-9
CDR3 protein: ASSSGGANTGELF

J gene: TRBJ1-4
V gene: TRBV4-2
CDR3 protein: ASSQDLQVSKLF

J gene: TRBJ1-1
V gene: TRBV6-5
CDR3 protein: ASSTTGRPEAF

J gene: TRBJ2-7
V gene: TRBV10-3
CDR3 protein: AISLDGSDEQY

J gene: TRBJ1-2
V gene: TRBV19
CDR3 protein: ASRRQGENYGYT

J gene: TRBJ1-2
V gene: TRBV6-1
CDR3 protein: ASSGTGGGYGYT

J gene: TRBJ1-5
V gene: TRBV2
CDR3 protein: ASRDKSNQPQH

J gene: TRBJ2-5
V gene: TRBV11-1
CDR3 protein: ASSSRGSRLRETQY

J gene: TRBJ2-7
V gene: TRBV5-5
CDR3 protein: ASSLAGLAREQY

J gene: TRBJ1-1
V gene: TRBV9
CDR3 protein: ASSATLQGPAF

J gene: TRBJ2-3
V gene: TRBV4-1
CDR3 protein: ASRLDRGRPDTQY

J gene: TRBJ2-1
V gene: TRBV5-1
CDR3 protein: ASSWDRSSYNEQF

J gene: TRBJ1-5
V gene: TRBV9
CDR3 protein: ASSVDLTRDRMVGPQH

J gene: TRBJ1-2
V gene: TRBV6-6
CDR3 protein: ASSLKRAEEFGYT

J gene: TRBJ1-5
V gene: TRBV19
CDR3 protein: ASSIRRTGENNQPQH